Each of the 9 T cell receptor beta chains below was sequenced from the same sample in a study of blood T cell repertoires in COVID-19. Sequencing used immunoSEQ multiplex PCR; TCRdb keeps in-frame clones, though not all of them. Here the sample spans a few hundred thousand clones, roughly 89% being singletons. Sequenced sample: PBMCs or T cells enriched from blood (not recorded which). These receptors originate from a woman aged 40 to 55 who had recovered from COVID-19.

The chain links TRBV19 to TRBJ2-3; 8 bases fit TRBD2. CDR1 and CDR2 (germline): LNHDA, SQIVND (reference sequence). The CDR3 covers 13 residues. The trim removed 7 bases at V and 6 bases at J, leaving 6 bases unmatched. The CDR3 spells CASMPSGYDTQYF. CDR3 nucleotide sequence: TGTGCCAGTATGCCTAGCGGGTATGATACGCAGTATTTT.

V gene TRBV11-3 combines with J gene TRBJ2-5; 7 bases map to TRBD2. The CDR3 runs 15 residues. Germline V gene sequence: CDR1 SGHNT, CDR2 YENEEA. Germline trimming cut 5 bases from V and 5 bases from J; bases unmatched to any gene: 11. CDR3 region: CASSPGGGIGETQYF. The CDR3 coding sequence is TGTGCCAGCAGCCCCGGCGGGGGAATCGGGGAGACCCAGTACTTC.

The gene calls are TRBV10-3 and TRBJ1-3; tentative D call: TRBD1 (6 bases). The CDR3 loop spans 16 amino acids. Looked up from germline, CDR1 is ENHRY and CDR2 is SYGVKD. V was pared by 4 bases and J by 4 bases, with 17 bases between. CDR3 DNA sequence: TGTGCCATCAGTGGAGGACAGTTAGGGTCGGGAAACACCATATATTTT. Protein product: CAISGGQLGSGNTIYF.

CDR3 protein: CASGLGLAGTYEQYF. CDR3 sequence (DNA): TGTGCCAGCGGCCTAGGACTAGCGGGAACCTACGAGCAGTACTTC. The chain links TRBV27 to TRBJ2-7, with 12 bases matching TRBD2. This CDR3 has 15 amino acids. Germline V gene sequence: CDR1 MNHEY, CDR2 SMNVEV (reference sequence). The V and J ends lost 8 bases and 2 bases, in that order; junction bases with no gene match: 7.

This chain connects TRBV29-1 to TRBJ2-3; 8 bases agree with TRBD1. The CDR3 runs 13 residues. V was pared by 7 bases and J by 2 bases, with 5 bases of the junction left unmatched. Germline CDR1 and CDR2: SQVTM and ANQGSEA. CDR3 sequence reads: CSASGQATDTQYF. CDR3 coding DNA: TGCAGCGCCTCGGGACAGGCCACAGATACGCAGTATTTT.

This clone was observed once. The chain has TRBV7-2 and TRBJ2-3; 9 nucleotides agree with TRBD1. V trimming: 5 bases; J trimming: 4 bases; junction bases outside the gene matches: 4. The V gene's germline CDR1 is SGHTA and CDR2 FQGNSA. This CDR3 is 14 amino acids long. This CDR3 is CASSLGTGSDTQYF. CDR3 bases: TGTGCCAGCAGCCTTGGGACAGGGTCAGATACGCAGTATTTT.

This clone has just a few counts. The CDR3 spells CSAHRDLEAFF. The CDR3, as DNA: TGCAGCGCCCACAGGGATTTGGAAGCTTTCTTT. The chain is built from TRBV29-1 and TRBJ1-1, with D maybe TRBD1 (6 bases). Per germline, CDR1 SQVTM and CDR2 ANQGSEA. The CDR3 is 11 residues long. V lost 7 bases and J lost 8, with 14 bases in between. The full variable domain, in which reference TRBV29-1 and TRBJ1-1 provide the parts outside the CDR3, is SAVISQKPSRDICQRGTSLTIQCQVDSQVTMMFWYRQQPGQSLTLIATANQGSEATYESGFVIDKFPISRPNLTFSTLTVSNMSPEDSSIYLCSAHRDLEAFFGQGTRLTVV.

The chain employs TRBV19 and TRBJ2-1; TRBD1 matches 9 bases. CDR3 length: 14 residues. J lost 5 bases, V lost 6 bases, and 5 bases had no gene match. CDR1 and CDR2 from the germline V gene are LNHDA and SQIVND (reference sequence). The CDR3 is CASSRDRAHNEQFF. The DNA of the CDR3 is TGTGCCAGTAGCCGGGACAGGGCACACAATGAGCAGTTCTTC.

The chain recombines TRBV6-2 or TRBV6-3 with TRBJ2-7; maybe TRBD1 (5 bases). The CDR3 has 13 amino acids. CDR1 MNHEY and CDR2 SVGEGT come from the germline V gene. V was cut by 5 bases and J by 5 bases, with 13 bases left in between. This CDR3 reads CASSRGHGNEQYV. The CDR3 DNA reads as TGTGCCAGCAGTCGCGGACATGGCAACGAGCAGTACGTC.